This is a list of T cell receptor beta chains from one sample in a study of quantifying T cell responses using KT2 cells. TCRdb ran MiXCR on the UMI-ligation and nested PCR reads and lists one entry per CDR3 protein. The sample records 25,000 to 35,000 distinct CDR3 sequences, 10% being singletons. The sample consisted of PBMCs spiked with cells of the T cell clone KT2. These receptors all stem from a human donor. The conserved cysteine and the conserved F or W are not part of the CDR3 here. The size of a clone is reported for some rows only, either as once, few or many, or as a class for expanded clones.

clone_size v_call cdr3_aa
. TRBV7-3 ASSLRGGGELGQF
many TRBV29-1 STTTGLGTEAF
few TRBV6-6 ASFSGGVQETQY
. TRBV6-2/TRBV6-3 ASSYSIRVDYSNQPQH
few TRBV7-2 ASRVTGAGQPQH
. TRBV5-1 ASSLASGSVHEQY
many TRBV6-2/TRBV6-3 ASSLVGRELF
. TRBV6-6 ASSYDGTYGYT
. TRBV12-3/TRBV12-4 ASSLWGANVLT
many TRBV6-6 ASSYGGRGETQY
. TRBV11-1 ASSLNLEGGYT
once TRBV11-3 ASSRDRGSVGANVLT
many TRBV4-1 ASSQDQLQQETQY
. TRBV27 ASRLSRIQETQY
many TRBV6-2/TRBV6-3 ASTLAGRSSYEQY
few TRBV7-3 ASSLIGETQY
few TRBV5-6 ASNSAGSHNEQF
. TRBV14 ASSQYQVGGETQY
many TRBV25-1 ASSEAKGYREQY
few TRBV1 TSSQESGVQTYGYT
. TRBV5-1 ASSLEGVLGSYNSPLH
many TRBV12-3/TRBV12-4 ASNPTGGNTEAF
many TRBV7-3 ASSSGERGFYEQY
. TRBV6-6 ASSYRAGGGREQY
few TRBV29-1 SGRTGNEKLF
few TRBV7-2 ASSRTGPNEKLF
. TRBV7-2 ASSLEVPTGTDTQY
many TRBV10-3 AIRGTGSTGELF
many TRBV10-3 AISEGQVPDIQY
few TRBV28 ASSGTTTEAF
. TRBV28 ASSLTAILAYEQY
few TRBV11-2 ASSLDRVRGTQY
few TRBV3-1 ASSQVRGSGNTIY
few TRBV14 ASSHNVLNKRRNTGELF
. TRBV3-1 ASSRTASENNSPLH
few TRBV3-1 ASSRSRGQGWEQY
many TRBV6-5 ASSYSGVRSGEQY
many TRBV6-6 ASRPPDRNSPLH
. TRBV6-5 ASAANSGTRYEQY
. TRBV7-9 ASSLSSGNEQF
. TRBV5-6 ASSFRRDNEQF
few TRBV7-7 ASSEGLAGAGTYEQY
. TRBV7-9 ASSLDQFDEQY
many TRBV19 ASSLLAKNIQY
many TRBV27 ASSAGKTYEQY
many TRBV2 ASSVDRANQPQH
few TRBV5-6 ASSRDRANTEAF
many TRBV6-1 ASSRGTGRDEQF
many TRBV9 ASSVTGLRETQY
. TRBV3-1 ASSPIQMVAKNIQY
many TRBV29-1 SVIPGTGRDEQY
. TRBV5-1 ASSLGTGVILGANVLT
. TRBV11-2 ASRRDTGELF
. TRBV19 ASTSGSSYEQY
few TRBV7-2 ASSLRGQAPYNEQF
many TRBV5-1 ASSWTSGTIYEQY
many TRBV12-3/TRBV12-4 ASSGQPTDTQY
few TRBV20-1 SARAAGWNEQY
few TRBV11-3 ASSLGASGYNEQF